This is a list of T cell receptor beta chains from one sample in a study of blood T cell repertoires in COVID-19. Measured with immunoSEQ multiplex PCR; TCRdb has only the in-frame clones, and not every one. The sample consists of about 310,000 clones, about nine tenths of them appearing once. The sequenced sample was peripheral blood. The receptors come from a man aged 50 to 60 with active or convalescent COVID-19. The CDR3 runs from the conserved cysteine through the conserved F or W.

v_call	cdr3_aa
TRBV27	CASSPGALSYNEQFF
TRBV20-1	CSANDFNEQFF
TRBV4-3	CASSQPGTPNYGYTF
TRBV6-5	CASSYTRTSAEQFF
TRBV7-9	CASSLEGATYEQYF
TRBV5-6	CASSARDWTPDTQYF
TRBV7-8	CASHTAPGQGAVKQYF
TRBV18	CASSPRMGTHSGNTIYF
TRBV18	CASSPSGQGGYEQYF
TRBV4-3	CASSQGPGTGIEQFF
TRBV5-1	CASSLVSIDQETQYF
TRBV28	CASSGRDSPLHF
TRBV10-3	CAISESGAFSGNTIYF
TRBV7-2	CASSLGVGGGGNQPQHF
TRBV2	CASSRTSGTGVSYEQYF
TRBV5-1	CASSRGGPSGNTIYF
TRBV2	CASSEVYTEAFF
TRBV7-9	CASSLADRFTANTEAFF
TRBV7-9	CASSPTGSEQYF
TRBV6-6	CASSSPDRNTEAFF
TRBV7-3	CASSSTGTSAGTDTQYF
TRBV4-3	CASSQEEDSPLHF
TRBV7-9	CASSLGTSGNTIYF
TRBV19	CASSRRGDNSPLHF
TRBV10-3	CATLQGASGNTIYF